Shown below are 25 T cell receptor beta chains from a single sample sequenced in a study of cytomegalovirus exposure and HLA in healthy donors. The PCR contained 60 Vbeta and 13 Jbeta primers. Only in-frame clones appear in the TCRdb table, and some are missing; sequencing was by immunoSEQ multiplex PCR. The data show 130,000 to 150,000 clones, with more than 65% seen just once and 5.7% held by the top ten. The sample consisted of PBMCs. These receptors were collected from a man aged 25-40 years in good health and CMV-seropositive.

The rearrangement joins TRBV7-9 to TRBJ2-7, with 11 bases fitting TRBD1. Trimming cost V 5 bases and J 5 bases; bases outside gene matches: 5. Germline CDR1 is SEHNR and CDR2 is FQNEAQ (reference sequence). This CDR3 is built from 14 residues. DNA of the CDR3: TGTGCCAGCAGCCGGGACAGGGGGGATGACGAGCAGTACTTC. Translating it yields CASSRDRGDDEQYF.

CDR3 nucleotide sequence: TGTGCCAGCAGCAACCGGGACAGGGGGGAAGAGACCCAGTACTTC. It specifies CASSNRDRGEETQYF. J is TRBJ2-5 and V is TRBV11-2; 11 bases map to TRBD1. Germline CDR1 and CDR2: SGHAT and FQNNGV. The CDR3 totals 15 residues. After removal of 5 bases from V and 3 bases from J, the junction contained 5 bases not matched to a gene.

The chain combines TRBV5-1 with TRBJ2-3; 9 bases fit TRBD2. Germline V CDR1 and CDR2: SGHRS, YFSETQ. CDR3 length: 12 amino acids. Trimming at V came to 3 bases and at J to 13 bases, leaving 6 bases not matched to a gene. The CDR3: CASSSAASGEYF. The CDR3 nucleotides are TGCGCCAGCAGCTCAGCGGCTAGCGGGGAGTATTTT.

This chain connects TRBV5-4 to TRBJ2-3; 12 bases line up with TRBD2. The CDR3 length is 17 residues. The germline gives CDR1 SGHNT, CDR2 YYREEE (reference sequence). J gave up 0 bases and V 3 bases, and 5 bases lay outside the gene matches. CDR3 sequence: CASSSRTSGVSTDTQYF. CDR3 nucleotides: TGTGCCAGCAGCTCGCGGACTAGCGGGGTTAGCACAGATACGCAGTATTTT.

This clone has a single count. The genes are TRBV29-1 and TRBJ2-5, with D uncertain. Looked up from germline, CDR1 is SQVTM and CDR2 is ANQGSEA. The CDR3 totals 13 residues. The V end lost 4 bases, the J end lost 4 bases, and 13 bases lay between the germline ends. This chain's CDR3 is CSVGTGYVETQYF. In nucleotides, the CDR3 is TGCAGCGTTGGTACCGGGTACGTAGAGACCCAGTACTTC.

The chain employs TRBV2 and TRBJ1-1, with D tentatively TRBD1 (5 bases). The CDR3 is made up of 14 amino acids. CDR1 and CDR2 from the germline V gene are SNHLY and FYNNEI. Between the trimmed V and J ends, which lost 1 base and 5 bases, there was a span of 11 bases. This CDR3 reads CASSEVLRVTEAFF. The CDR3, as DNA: TGTGCCAGCAGTGAAGTTCTCAGGGTTACTGAAGCTTTCTTT.

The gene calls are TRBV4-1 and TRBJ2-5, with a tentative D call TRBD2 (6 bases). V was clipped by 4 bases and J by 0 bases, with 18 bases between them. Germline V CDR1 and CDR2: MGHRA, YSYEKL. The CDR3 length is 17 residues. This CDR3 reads CASSPRLSGEYQETQYF. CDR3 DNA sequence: TGCGCCAGCAGCCCCCGGCTTAGCGGAGAGTACCAAGAGACCCAGTACTTC.

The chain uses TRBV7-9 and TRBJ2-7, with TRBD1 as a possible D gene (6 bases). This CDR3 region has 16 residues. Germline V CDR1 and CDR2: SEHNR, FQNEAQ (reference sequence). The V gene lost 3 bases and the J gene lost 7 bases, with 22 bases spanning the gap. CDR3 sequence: CASSLTSTRDTKEQYF. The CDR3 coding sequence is TGTGCCAGCAGCTTGACTTCTACCCGGGACACAAAAGAGCAGTACTTC.

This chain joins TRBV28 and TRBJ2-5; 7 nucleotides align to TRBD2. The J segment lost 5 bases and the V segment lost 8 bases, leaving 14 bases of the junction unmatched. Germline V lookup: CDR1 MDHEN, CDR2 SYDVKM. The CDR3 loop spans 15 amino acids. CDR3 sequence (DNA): TGTGCCAGCGGCACTCCTGCGGGGGATCGGGAGACCCAGTACTTC. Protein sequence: CASGTPAGDRETQYF.

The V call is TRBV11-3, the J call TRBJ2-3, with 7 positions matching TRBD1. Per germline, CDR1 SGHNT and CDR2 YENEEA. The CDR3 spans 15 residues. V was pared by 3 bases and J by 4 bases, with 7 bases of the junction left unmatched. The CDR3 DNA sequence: TGTGCCAGCAGCTTCGGTGGGACAGATTCAGATACGCAGTATTTT. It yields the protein CASSFGGTDSDTQYF. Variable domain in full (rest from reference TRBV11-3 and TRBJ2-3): EAGVVQSPRYKIIEKKQPVAFWCNPISGHNTLYWYLQNLGQGPELLIRYENEEAVDDSQLPKDRFSAERLKGVDSTLKIQPAELGDSAVYLCASSFGGTDSDTQYFGPGTRLTVL.

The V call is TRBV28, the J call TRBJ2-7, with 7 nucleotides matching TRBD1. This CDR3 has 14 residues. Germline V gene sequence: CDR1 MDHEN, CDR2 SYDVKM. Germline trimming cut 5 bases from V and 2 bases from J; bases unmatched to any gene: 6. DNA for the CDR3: TGTGCCAGCAGTGTACAGGGGTTCACCTACGAGCAGTACTTC. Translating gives CASSVQGFTYEQYF.

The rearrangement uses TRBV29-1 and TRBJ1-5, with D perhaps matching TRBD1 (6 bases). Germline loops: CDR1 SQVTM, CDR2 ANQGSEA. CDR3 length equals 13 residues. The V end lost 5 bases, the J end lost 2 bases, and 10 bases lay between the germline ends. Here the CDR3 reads CSVLSGGNQPQHF. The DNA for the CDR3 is TGCAGCGTTCTGTCAGGGGGCAATCAGCCCCAGCATTTT.

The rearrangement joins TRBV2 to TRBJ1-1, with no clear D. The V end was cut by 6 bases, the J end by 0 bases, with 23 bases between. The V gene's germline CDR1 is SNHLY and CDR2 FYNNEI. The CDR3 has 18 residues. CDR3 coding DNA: TGTGCCAGCAGGGTGTGGGGAGCCGGGGAAACCCTGAACACTGAAGCTTTCTTT. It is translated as CASRVWGAGETLNTEAFF.

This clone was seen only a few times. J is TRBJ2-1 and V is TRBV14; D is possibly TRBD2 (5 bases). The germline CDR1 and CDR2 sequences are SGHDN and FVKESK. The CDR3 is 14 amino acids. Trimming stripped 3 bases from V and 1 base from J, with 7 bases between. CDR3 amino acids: CASSHRGSYNEQFF. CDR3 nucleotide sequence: TGTGCCAGCAGCCATCGGGGTTCCTACAATGAGCAGTTCTTC.

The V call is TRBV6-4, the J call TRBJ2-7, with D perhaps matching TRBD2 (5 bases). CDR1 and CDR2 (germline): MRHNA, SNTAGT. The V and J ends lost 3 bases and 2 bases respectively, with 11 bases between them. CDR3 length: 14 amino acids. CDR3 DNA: TGTGCCAGCAGTGAGGGCCACGGGACCTACGAGCAGTACTTC. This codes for CASSEGHGTYEQYF.

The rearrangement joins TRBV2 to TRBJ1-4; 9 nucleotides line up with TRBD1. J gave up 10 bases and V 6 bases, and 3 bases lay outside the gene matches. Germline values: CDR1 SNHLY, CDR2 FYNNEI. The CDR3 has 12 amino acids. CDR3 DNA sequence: TGTGCCAGCAGCAAGGACAGGGGAAAACTGTTTTTT. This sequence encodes CASSKDRGKLFF.

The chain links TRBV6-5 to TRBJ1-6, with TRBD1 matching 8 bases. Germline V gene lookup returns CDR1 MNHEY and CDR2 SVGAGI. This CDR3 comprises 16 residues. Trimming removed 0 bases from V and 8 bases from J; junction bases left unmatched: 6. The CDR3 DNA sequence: TGTGCCAGCAGTTACTCGATTGGCAGGGGGCATTCACCCCTCCACTTT. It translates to CASSYSIGRGHSPLHF.

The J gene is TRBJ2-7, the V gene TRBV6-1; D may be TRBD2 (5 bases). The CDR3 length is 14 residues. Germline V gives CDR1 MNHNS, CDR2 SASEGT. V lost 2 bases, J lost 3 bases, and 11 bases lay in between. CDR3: CASSESGNRYEQYF. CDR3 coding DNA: TGTGCCAGCAGTGAATCGGGGAACCGCTACGAGCAGTACTTC.

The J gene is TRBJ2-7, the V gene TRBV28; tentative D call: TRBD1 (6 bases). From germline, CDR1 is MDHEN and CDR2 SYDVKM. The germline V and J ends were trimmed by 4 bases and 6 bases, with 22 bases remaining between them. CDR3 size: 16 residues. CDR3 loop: CASSSPRAGASGEQYF. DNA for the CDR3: TGTGCCAGCAGTTCCCCCAGGGCAGGGGCATCGGGCGAGCAGTACTTC.

CDR3 amino acids: CASSLDLVLDYSSGQYF. CDR3 bases: TGTGCCAGCAGCTTAGATCTTGTGCTGGACTACAGTTCTGGGCAGTACTTC. The chain is built from TRBV11-2 and TRBJ2-7, with D possibly being TRBD2 (6 bases). Germline CDR1 is SGHAT and CDR2 is FQNNGV. With 0 bases removed from V and 9 bases from J, the gap between germline ends came to 24 bases. The CDR3 has 17 residues.

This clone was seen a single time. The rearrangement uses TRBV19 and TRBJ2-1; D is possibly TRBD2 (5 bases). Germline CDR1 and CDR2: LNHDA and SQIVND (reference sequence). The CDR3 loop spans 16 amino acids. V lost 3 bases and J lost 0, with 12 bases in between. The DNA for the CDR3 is TGTGCCAGTAGTATCTTCGCGAGCGGCTCCTACAATGAGCAGTTCTTC. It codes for CASSIFASGSYNEQFF.

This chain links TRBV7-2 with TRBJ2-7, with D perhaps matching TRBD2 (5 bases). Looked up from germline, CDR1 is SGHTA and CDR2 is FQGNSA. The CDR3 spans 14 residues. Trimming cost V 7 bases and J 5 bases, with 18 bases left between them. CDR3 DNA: TGTGCCAGCACCATCCGCCGGGGTACAGACGAGCAGTACTTC. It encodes CASTIRRGTDEQYF.

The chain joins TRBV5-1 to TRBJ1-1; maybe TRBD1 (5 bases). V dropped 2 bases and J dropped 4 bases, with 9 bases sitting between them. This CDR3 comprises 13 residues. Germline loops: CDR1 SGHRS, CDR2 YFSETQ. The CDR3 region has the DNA TGCGCCAGCAGCTTCCAGGGAATCACTGAAGCTTTCTTT. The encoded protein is CASSFQGITEAFF.

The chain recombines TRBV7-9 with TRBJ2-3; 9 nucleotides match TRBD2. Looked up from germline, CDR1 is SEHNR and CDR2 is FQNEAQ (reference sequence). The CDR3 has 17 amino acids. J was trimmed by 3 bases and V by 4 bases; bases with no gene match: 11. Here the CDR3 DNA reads TGTGCCAGCAGCTCTCCCAGGGTAGCGGGAGCGACAGATACGCAGTATTTT. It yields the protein CASSSPRVAGATDTQYF.

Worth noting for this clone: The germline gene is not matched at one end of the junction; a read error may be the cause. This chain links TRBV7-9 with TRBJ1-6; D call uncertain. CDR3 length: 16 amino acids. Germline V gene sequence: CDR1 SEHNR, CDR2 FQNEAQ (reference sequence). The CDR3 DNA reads TGTTCCAGCAGCTTACGAGGGCATGAGAATAATTCACCCCTCCACTTT. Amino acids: CSSSLRGHENNSPLHF.